This TCR beta chain was sequenced during a study of regulatory T cells in long-lasting Graves disease. This clonotype was observed at least ten times. Arm-PCR of CDR3 regions and iRepertoire HTBI primers were the basis on which TCR beta libraries were built. TCRdb reprocessed the multiplex PCR reads via MiXCR and lists one record per CDR3 protein. Among a few hundred thousand distinct CDR3 sequences, approximately 12% were seen once, and the ten largest hold approximately 19%. The time point is: newly diagnosed GD, antithyroid drugs for less than 3 months. Extracted PBMC RNA gave rise to the TCR library. The sample also formed part of further work on T cells in Graves' hyperthyroidism and ophthalmopathy.

The source was peripheral blood mononuclear cells (PBMCs), collected at new diagnosis, from a patient treated with antithyroid drugs. The TCR comes from a young woman with Graves disease.

CDR3 nucleotide sequence: TGTGCCATCAGTGAGGGACCCGGCGGCACCGGGGAGCTGTTTTTT. It yields the protein CAISEGPGGTGELFF. The chain joins TRBV10-3 to TRBJ2-2, with D unclear. Germline V lookup: CDR1 ENHRY, CDR2 SYGVKD. V lost 2 bases and J lost 4, with 11 bases in between. The length of the CDR3 is 15 residues.